This passage covers 4 T cell receptor beta chains from one sample sequenced in a study of naive and memory T cell subsets. The library had UMIs added by 3' ligation of an oligonucleotide to TCR cDNA. Amplification of ligated cDNA took four PCR rounds with SP2 and nested alpha and beta constant primers. MiXCR, run by TCRdb on the 5' RACE reads, gives a single entry per CDR3 protein. The sample shows tens of thousands of distinct CDR3 sequences, 6% to 8.5% of them seen only once. Receptors originate from a female donor in good health.

The V call is TRBV25-1, the J call TRBJ2-3, with 8 bases identical to TRBD2. CDR1 and CDR2 (germline): MGHDK, SYGVNS. The CDR3 length is 16 residues. V trimming: 4 bases; J trimming: 0 bases; junction bases outside the gene matches: 6. CDR3 bases: TGTGCCAGCAGTGCGGTAGCGGGGAAAAGCACAGATACGCAGTATTTT. Its protein is CASSAVAGKSTDTQYF. Based on the CDR3 plus reference TRBV25-1 and TRBJ2-3, the full variable domain is EADIYQTPRYLVIGTGKKITLECSQTMGHDKMYWYQQDPGMELHLIHYSYGVNSTEKGDLSSESTVSRIRTEHFPLTLESARPSHTSQYLCASSAVAGKSTDTQYFGPGTRLTVL.

This clonotype was detected ten times or more. The genes are TRBV6-5 and TRBJ2-7; D is perhaps TRBD2 (6 bases). V dropped 7 bases and J dropped 4 bases, with 8 bases sitting between them. Germline lookup yields CDR1 MNHEY and CDR2 SVGAGI. CDR3 size: 11 residues. The CDR3 coding sequence is TGTGCCAGCACGGGAGTATACGAGCAGTACTTC. It yields the protein CASTGVYEQYF.

The sample holds many counts of this clonotype. CDR3 DNA sequence: TGCAGTGCTAAATCTGCTCAGACGGCTAATGAAAAACTGTTTTTT. It codes for CSAKSAQTANEKLFF. This chain links TRBV20-1 with TRBJ1-4; D is unclear. The CDR3 has 15 residues. Germline V gene sequence: CDR1 DFQATT, CDR2 SNEGSKA (reference sequence). Trimming took off 4 bases at V and 3 bases at J, with 15 bases between the two ends.

This clonotype was recorded at least ten times. This chain connects TRBV6-1 to TRBJ1-1; TRBD1 aligns across 7 bases. The trim removed 6 bases at V and 3 bases at J, leaving 13 bases unmatched. This CDR3 contains 16 residues. Per the germline V gene, CDR1 is MNHNS and CDR2 is SASEGT. The CDR3 loop reads CASRGTTGRRYTEAFF. As DNA, the CDR3 is TGTGCCAGCAGGGGAACGACAGGGCGTAGGTACACTGAAGCTTTCTTT.